This entry features one T cell receptor beta chain sequence. The antigen is undetermined. Molecular-barcoded quantitative 5'-RACE produced these TCR beta libraries. Via MiXCR, TCRdb re-called the 5' RACE reads, giving one row per CDR3 protein. The sample shows about 400,000 distinct CDR3 sequences, approximately 22% of them seen only once. This record belongs to a study of CD8 T cells in ankylosing spondylitis. Findings and caveats of the study: In the blood and synovial fluid of reactive arthritis, some motif variants had been previously reported. Among TCR beta sequences, a motif of under 10 highly homologous variants appeared characteristic of ankylosing spondylitis blood.

Trimming took 7 bases from V and 0 from J, leaving 13 bases between them. Germline values: CDR1 DFQATT, CDR2 SNEGSKA (reference sequence). The CDR3 runs to 15 residues. Sequencing was carried out using blood, either unsorted or a sorted T cell fraction (not recorded which). V is TRBV20-1 and J is TRBJ2-6, with D possibly being TRBD1 or TRBD2 (5 bases each). This sequence was found in a male donor with ankylosing spondylitis or in good health (not recorded which). In DNA form, the CDR3 reads TGCAGTGTCCCGGGACGGGACTCTGGGGCCAACGTCCTGACTTTC. Amino acid sequence: CSVPGRDSGANVLTF.